The 17 T cell receptor beta chains reported below all come from one sample, sequenced in a study of T cells in localized non-small cell lung cancer. Sequencing used immunoSEQ multiplex PCR; TCRdb keeps in-frame clones, though not all of them. Of under 2,000 clones in the sample, about 32% were seen once. The sample in question was normal lung tissue next to the tumor, obtained before any cancer treatment. The receptors here all came from a woman aged 40 to 75 with stage I lung adenocarcinoma.

The rearrangement links TRBV29-1 to TRBJ1-1, with a weak D call TRBD1 (6 bases). Germline V gene sequence: CDR1 SQVTM, CDR2 ANQGSEA. Trimming left V 7 bases short and J 3 bases short, with 12 bases between. The CDR3 is 12 residues long. The CDR3 loop reads CSATGWDTEAFF. CDR3 DNA sequence: TGCAGCGCCACAGGGTGGGACACTGAAGCTTTCTTT.

This sequence joins TRBV18 and TRBJ1-2, with D maybe TRBD1 (6 bases). CDR1 KGHSH and CDR2 LQKENI come from the germline V gene. The CDR3 sequence is 13 residues long. Trimming removed 3 bases from V and 4 bases from J, with 9 bases in between. The CDR3 sequence is CASSPWDTYGYTF. In nucleotides, the CDR3 is TGTGCCAGCTCACCTTGGGACACCTATGGCTACACCTTC. The variable domain in full, with the rest retrieved from reference TRBV18 and TRBJ1-2, is NAGVMQNPRHLVRRRGQEARLRCSPMKGHSHVYWYRQLPEEGLKFMVYLQKENIIDESGMPKERFSAEFPKEGPSILRIQQVVRGDSAAYFCASSPWDTYGYTFGSGTRLTVV.

V is TRBV19 and J is TRBJ2-7; D might be TRBD1 or TRBD2, each matching 5 bases. This CDR3 spans 13 amino acids. Per germline, CDR1 LNHDA and CDR2 SQIVND (reference sequence). The V end lost 1 base, the J end lost 7 bases, and 11 bases lay between the germline ends. CDR3 DNA: TGTGCCAGTAGTATAGGGGCAGGGAGAGAGCAGTACTTC. It translates to CASSIGAGREQYF.

The chain carries TRBV29-1 and TRBJ1-1; no reliable D call. CDR3 length: 12 amino acids. Trimming took 2 bases from V and 2 from J, leaving 6 bases between them. The germline V gene encodes CDR1 SQVTM and CDR2 ANQGSEA. The CDR3 loop is CSVENPNTEAFF. CDR3 DNA sequence: TGCAGCGTTGAAAACCCTAACACTGAAGCTTTCTTT.

Relative to its sample, this clone is medium-sized. V is TRBV6-8 and J is TRBJ1-2; D is unclear. V shed 8 bases and J shed 4 bases, with 20 bases lying between them. This CDR3 has 15 residues. The germline CDR1 and CDR2 sequences are MNHGY and SAAAGT. Here the CDR3 reads CASRVNPQAGYGYTF. The CDR3 coding sequence is TGTGCCAGCCGGGTCAACCCCCAGGCCGGCTATGGCTACACCTTC.

This clone is medium-sized (0.01 to 0.1%) in the sample. This chain joins TRBV6-8 and TRBJ1-1; no reliable D call. The germline V gene encodes CDR1 MNHGY and CDR2 SAAAGT. The V end lost 2 bases, the J end lost 8 bases, and 9 bases lay between the germline ends. The CDR3 loop spans 12 amino acids. CDR3: CASSYGGREAFF. DNA for the CDR3: TGTGCCAGCAGTTACGGAGGGCGGGAAGCTTTCTTT.

The chain employs TRBV19 and TRBJ2-7, with D unclear. The V end lost 3 bases, the J end lost 3 bases, and 15 bases lay between the germline ends. The length of the CDR3 is 15 residues. Germline V gives CDR1 LNHDA, CDR2 SQIVND (reference sequence). DNA of the CDR3: TGTGCCAGTAGTATGAATGGGCAGCTACGCTACGAGCAGTACTTC. Translating it yields CASSMNGQLRYEQYF. Full variable domain (remainder filled in from reference TRBV19 and TRBJ2-7): DGGITQSPKYLFRKEGQNVTLSCEQNLNHDAMYWYRQDPGQGLRLIYYSQIVNDFQKGDIAEGYSVSREKKESFPLTVTSAQKNPTAFYLCASSMNGQLRYEQYFGPGTRLTVT.

This clone was seen a few times. The rearrangement joins TRBV11-3 to TRBJ2-1; 9 bases align to TRBD2. This CDR3 has 16 amino acids. Germline lookup yields CDR1 SGHNT and CDR2 YENEEA. V shed 0 bases and J 3 bases; nucleotides not matched to a gene: 3. CDR3 coding DNA: TGTGCCAGCAGCTTAGAGGCGGGAGGGGTCTACAATGAGCAGTTCTTC. Translated, it gives CASSLEAGGVYNEQFF.

In its sample, this clone is medium-sized. Written as DNA, the CDR3 is TGTGCCAGCAGCCTCGCGGGCGTTAGCTCCTACGAGCAGTACTTC. Translating gives CASSLAGVSSYEQYF. The chain employs TRBV2 and TRBJ2-7, with D perhaps matching TRBD2 (5 bases). The CDR3 runs 15 residues. V dropped 6 bases and J dropped 0 bases, with 15 bases sitting between them. Looked up from germline, CDR1 is SNHLY and CDR2 is FYNNEI.

This clone was seen more than once but under ten times. The chain uses TRBV4-1 and TRBJ1-1; 8 positions match TRBD1. Losses at the gene ends were 3 bases for V and 0 bases for J; bases not matched to a gene: 12. The CDR3 is made up of 18 amino acids. Germline assignment: CDR1 MGHRA and CDR2 YSYEKL. The CDR3 is CASSHTRGRTGLNTEAFF. The DNA of the CDR3 is TGCGCCAGCAGCCATACGAGAGGCCGGACAGGGTTGAACACTGAAGCTTTCTTT.

V gene TRBV19 combines with J gene TRBJ2-1; D perhaps matches TRBD1 (6 bases). The CDR3 is made up of 14 amino acids. The germline V gene encodes CDR1 LNHDA and CDR2 SQIVND (reference sequence). Trimming took off 4 bases at V and 3 bases at J, with 10 bases between the two ends. The CDR3 bases are TGTGCCAGTAGTACCCGGGACAACTACAATGAGCAGTTCTTC. Translated: CASSTRDNYNEQFF.

This clone has only a few counts. The gene calls are TRBV11-3 and TRBJ1-1, with D maybe TRBD1 (5 bases). There are 17 residues in the CDR3. Germline V gene lookup returns CDR1 SGHNT and CDR2 YENEEA. Trimming left V 8 bases short and J 1 base short, with 23 bases between. CDR3 DNA: TGTGCCAGCGAACTACTTACAACCGGGACGGCGAACACTGAAGCTTTCTTT. It is translated as CASELLTTGTANTEAFF.

A few counts support this clone. J is TRBJ1-5 and V is TRBV10-3; TRBD1 matches 8 bases. Germline V gene sequence: CDR1 ENHRY, CDR2 SYGVKD. The ends lost 2 bases at V and 8 bases at J; junction bases unmatched: 8. CDR3 length: 15 residues. The CDR3 DNA sequence: TGTGCCATCAGTGAGCAGGGGGCAACGGGCGAGCCCCAGCATTTT. Translated, it gives CAISEQGATGEPQHF.

In its sample, this clone was seen a few times. This rearrangement joins TRBV29-1 to TRBJ2-5, with D perhaps TRBD1 (6 bases). V gave up 7 bases and J gave up 2 bases, with 17 bases separating them. The CDR3 extends over 14 amino acids. The germline V gene encodes CDR1 SQVTM and CDR2 ANQGSEA. DNA for the CDR3: TGCAGCGGTAGTCCCTGGACAGAGCAAGAGACCCAGTACTTC. Residues: CSGSPWTEQETQYF.

This clone was recorded a few times. The chain carries TRBV15 and TRBJ1-4; 8 positions agree with TRBD1. The CDR3 contains 17 residues. V gave up 2 bases and J gave up 0 bases; unmatched junction bases: 5. Germline values: CDR1 LNHNV, CDR2 YYDKDF (reference sequence). In DNA form, the CDR3 reads TGTGCCACCAGCAGACGCCGGACAGGGACAACTAATGAAAAACTGTTTTTT. This translates into CATSRRRTGTTNEKLFF.

The chain combines TRBV11-3 with TRBJ1-1; D ambiguous. The CDR3 sequence is 14 residues long. Trimming removed 5 bases from V and 5 bases from J, with 15 bases in between. Germline V gene lookup returns CDR1 SGHNT and CDR2 YENEEA. Here the CDR3 reads CASSQGTTGTEAFF. The CDR3 DNA reads as TGTGCCAGCAGCCAAGGTACGACGGGGACTGAAGCTTTCTTT.

V gene TRBV25-1 combines with J gene TRBJ2-1, with D hard to call. The CDR3 has 12 amino acids. Trimming left V 8 bases short and J 4 bases short, with 9 bases between. In germline, CDR1 is MGHDK, CDR2 SYGVNS. The chain's CDR3 is CASGKMYNEQFF. The CDR3 DNA follows: TGTGCCAGCGGGAAAATGTACAATGAGCAGTTCTTC.